The source of this T cell receptor (beta chain) is a study of cytomegalovirus exposure and HLA in healthy donors. Whole-study findings and limits: Cytomegalovirus status was reportedly diagnosed by the classifier with high sensitivity and specificity.

Germline CDR1 LNHNV, CDR2 YYDKDF (reference sequence). The CDR3 spans 15 residues. J was trimmed by 0 bases and V by 4 bases; bases with no gene match: 3. On this clone itself: Its specificity is not known.

PCR amplification relied on 60 Vbeta primers (plus 13 Jbeta primers). The method was immunoSEQ multiplex PCR; TCRdb's version includes in-frame clones alone and lacks a portion of them. The sample lists some 120,000 clones, about 74% occurring once. The specimen was PBMCs. V gene TRBV15 combines with J gene TRBJ1-3; the match to TRBD1 covers 7 bases. The receptor was isolated from a woman in her 50s in good health and CMV-seropositive. The chain's CDR3 is CATSKRDSSGNTIYF. As DNA, the CDR3 is TGTGCCACCAGCAAACGGGACAGCTCTGGAAACACCATATATTTT.